Listed below are T cell receptor beta chains from one sample, sequenced in a study of chemoradiotherapy in HPV16-positive cancers. Method: immunoSEQ multiplex PCR; TCRdb's copy keeps in-frame clones and lacks some. The sample shows some 8,300 clones, around 75% of them seen only once. The sequencing used tumor tissue, collected from a patient who underwent chemoradiotherapy. The receptors were gathered from a human donor with HPV-associated anogenital cancer. Both conserved end residues are part of each CDR3. Fields, in order: D gene, clone size, V gene, CDR3 length, J gene, CDR3 protein, CDR3 DNA. A D gene is named only where the DNA matches it firmly. Only part of the rows carry a size: once, few, many, or a class if the clone is expanded.

>-|-|TRBV6-5|11|TRBJ1-1
CASSYGTEAFF
TGTGCCAGCAGTTATGGCACTGAAGCTTTCTTT
>-|-|TRBV11-3|15|TRBJ2-7
CASSREQGNSYEQYF
TGTGCCAGCAGCCGAGAACAGGGTAATTCTTACGAGCAGTACTTC
>-|once|TRBV4-3|15|TRBJ2-1
CASSQVNGNYNEQFF
TGCGCCAGCAGCCAAGTCAACGGGAACTACAATGAGCAGTTCTTC
>TRBD2|few|TRBV5-4|15|TRBJ2-1
CASSLGREGHNEQFF
TGTGCCAGCAGCTTGGGGCGGGAGGGCCACAATGAGCAGTTCTTC
>-|-|TRBV2|12|TRBJ2-3
CASSGARGRQYF
TGTGCCAGCAGTGGGGCGCGGGGTCGGCAGTATTTT
>-|-|TRBV27|11|TRBJ1-1
CASRPPPEAFF
TGTGCCAGCCGACCCCCCCCTGAAGCTTTCTTT
>-|-|TRBV21-1|11|TRBJ2-7
CASSKPRGEYF
TGTGCCAGCAGCAAGCCCAGAGGTGAGTACTTC
>-|-|TRBV21-1|15|TRBJ2-5
CASSKSEGARETQYF
TGTGCCAGCAGCAAAAGCGAGGGGGCGAGGGAGACCCAGTACTTC
>TRBD2|-|TRBV19|14|TRBJ2-3
CASSLAGGTDTQYF
TGTGCCAGTAGTTTGGCGGGGGGCACAGATACGCAGTATTTT
>TRBD1|-|TRBV6-6|13|TRBJ1-3
CASSHRGGNTIYF
TGTGCCAGCAGTCACAGGGGTGGAAACACCATATATTTT
>TRBD2|-|TRBV7-8|15|TRBJ2-2
CASSLTGGETGELFF
TGTGCCAGCAGCTTAACGGGGGGGGAAACCGGGGAGCTGTTTTTT
>-|-|TRBV7-9|16|TRBJ2-5
CASSLGSLPGQETQYF
TGTGCCAGCAGCTTAGGATCCCTCCCTGGCCAAGAGACCCAGTACTTC
>TRBD1|-|TRBV19|15|TRBJ1-1
CASSAGGSMNTEAFF
TGTGCCAGTAGCGCAGGGGGCAGCATGAACACTGAAGCTTTCTTT
>-|few|TRBV7-6|14|TRBJ1-4
CASSTALGGEKLFF
TGTGCCAGCAGCACAGCCCTCGGAGGTGAAAAACTGTTTTTT
>-|-|TRBV7-2|17|TRBJ1-6
CASSPEVGYLINSPLHF
TGTGCCAGCAGCCCGGAGGTGGGGTACCTAATCAATTCACCCCTCCACTTT
>-|-|TRBV5-5|19|TRBJ1-1
CASSLVLPSGPLKDTEAFF
TGTGCCAGCAGCTTGGTTCTGCCTTCGGGTCCCCTCAAGGACACTGAAGCTTTCTTT
>TRBD1|-|TRBV28|19|TRBJ1-2
CASSLHSKGQVAWRGGYTF
TGTGCCAGCAGTTTACATAGCAAGGGACAGGTCGCATGGAGGGGTGGCTACACCTTC
>TRBD2|-|TRBV11-3|14|TRBJ2-1
CASSPGLAGGEQFF
TGTGCCAGCAGCCCCGGACTAGCGGGGGGTGAGCAGTTCTTC